These T cell receptor beta chains were read from a single sample in a study of T cell repertoires in cytomegalovirus infection. MiXCR, run by TCRdb on the reads, gives a single entry per CDR3 protein. The table includes roughly 240,000 distinct CDR3 sequences, 5% to 8.5% detected once. The sequenced sample was PBMCs. The receptors here all came from a human donor in good health (CMV status not recorded). Some clones in this sample may be carry-over from other donors' samples. CDR3s include the opening cysteine and the closing phenylalanine or tryptophan. The D gene is left open where the match is weak. Rows may omit the clone size; those that give it use once, few, many or a size class.

clone size,V gene,J gene,D gene,CDR3 protein,CDR3 DNA
many,TRBV5-4,TRBJ2-7,.,CASSLGAPSYEQYF,TGTGCCAGCAGCTTGGGAGCCCCCTCCTACGAGCAGTACTTC
many,TRBV29-1,TRBJ2-1,.,CSVGSYNEQFF,TGCAGCGTTGGCAGCTACAATGAGCAGTTCTTC
many,TRBV19,TRBJ1-5,TRBD1,CASRTGEGPQHF,TGTGCCAGTCGGACAGGGGAAGGCCCCCAGCATTTT
many,TRBV6-1,TRBJ1-2,.,CASSEPRPYGYTF,TGTGCCAGCAGTGAACCCAGACCCTATGGCTACACCTTC
many,TRBV7-9,TRBJ1-3,.,CASRPTGNSGNTIYF,TGTGCCAGCAGACCAACAGGGAACTCTGGAAACACCATATATTTT
few,TRBV28,TRBJ1-2,.,CASSEPGYGYTF,TGTGCCAGCAGTGAACCAGGATATGGCTACACCTTC
many,TRBV29-1,TRBJ1-1,.,CSADQNTEAFF,TGCAGCGCCGATCAGAACACTGAAGCTTTCTTT
many,TRBV28,TRBJ2-5,TRBD1,CASSRQGAKETQYF,TGTGCCAGCAGTCGACAGGGGGCAAAAGAGACCCAGTACTTC
.,TRBV28,TRBJ1-1,.,CASHQRGTEAFF,TGTGCCAGCCACCAACGGGGGACTGAAGCTTTCTTT
few,TRBV10-3,TRBJ2-1,TRBD2,CAISGGGGPYNEQFF,TGTGCCATCAGCGGGGGGGGGGGGCCTTACAATGAGCAGTTCTTC
.,TRBV19,TRBJ2-3,.,CASHPAHGDTQYF,TGTGCCAGCCATCCGGCTCATGGGGATACGCAGTATTTT
many,TRBV18,TRBJ1-4,.,CASSPPSTEKLFF,TGTGCCAGCTCACCCCCATCTACGGAAAAACTGTTTTTT
many,TRBV7-2,TRBJ1-5,TRBD1,CASSFNPGGSQPQHF,TGTGCCAGCAGCTTTAATCCAGGGGGCAGTCAGCCCCAGCATTTT
many,TRBV7-2,TRBJ2-7,.,CASSSTTGPSYEQYF,TGTGCCAGCAGCTCCACGACAGGACCTTCCTACGAGCAGTACTTC
.,TRBV29-1,TRBJ1-2,.,CSVDPGFGYTF,TGCAGCGTTGATCCAGGGTTTGGCTACACCTTC
many,TRBV19,TRBJ2-4,.,CASNPVRGHIQYF,TGTGCCAGTAACCCAGTAAGAGGACACATTCAGTACTTC
.,TRBV12-3/TRBV12-4,TRBJ1-1,TRBD1,CASRIGTANTEALF,TGTGCCAGCAGGATTGGGACAGCGAACACTGAAGCTCTCTTT
.,TRBV2,TRBJ2-1,TRBD2,CASTRLAGSYNEQFF,TGTGCCAGCACCCGACTAGCGGGCTCCTACAATGAGCAGTTCTTC
.,TRBV2,TRBJ2-2,.,CASERERQGGEPFF,TGTGCCAGCGAGAGGGAGCGCCAGGGCGGGGAGCCGTTTTTT
many,TRBV24-1,TRBJ2-5,TRBD1,CATSDLGGQGETQYF,TGTGCCACCAGTGATTTAGGAGGACAGGGAGAGACCCAGTACTTC
few,TRBV4-2,TRBJ2-4,.,CASSQEGGLAKNIQYF,TGTGCCAGCAGCCAAGAGGGGGGACTAGCCAAAAACATTCAGTACTTC
many,TRBV7-2,TRBJ2-5,.,CASSLSATHSETQYF,TGTGCCAGCAGCCTCAGTGCAACCCACTCCGAGACCCAGTACTTC
many,TRBV20-1,TRBJ1-5,.,CSARDRELGNQPQHF,TGCAGTGCTAGAGATAGAGAGTTAGGCAATCAGCCCCAGCATTTT
many,TRBV2,TRBJ1-2,.,CASSVRGPSNYGYTF,TGTGCCAGCAGTGTTAGGGGCCCTTCTAACTATGGCTACACCTTC
many,TRBV12-3/TRBV12-4,TRBJ2-1,TRBD1,CASSPSTGGPYNEQFF,TGTGCCAGCAGCCCTTCTACAGGGGGCCCCTACAATGAGCAGTTCTTC
many,TRBV7-2,TRBJ2-7,.,CASSPGRKSYEQYF,TGTGCCAGCAGCCCGGGACGCAAATCCTACGAGCAGTACTTC
.,TRBV20-1,TRBJ1-1,TRBD1,CSATGGAKYTEAFF,TGCAGTGCCACAGGGGGCGCGAAATACACTGAAGCTTTCTTT
many,TRBV2,TRBJ2-2,.,CASSGLRGELFF,TGTGCCAGCAGCGGACTGAGAGGGGAGCTGTTTTTT
few,TRBV20-1,TRBJ2-1,TRBD2,CSARVPGGGPSEQFF,TGCAGTGCTAGAGTCCCCGGGGGGGGGCCGAGTGAGCAGTTCTTC
many,TRBV9,TRBJ2-5,.,CASSRSLETQYF,TGTGCCAGCAGCCGCAGTTTGGAGACCCAGTACTTC
many,TRBV6-2/TRBV6-3,TRBJ2-7,TRBD2,CASSTLLAGGPETYEQYF,TGTGCCAGCAGTACCCTCCTAGCGGGGGGGCCCGAAACCTACGAGCAGTACTTC
many,TRBV6-2/TRBV6-3,TRBJ1-5,TRBD1,CATLGQVNQPQHF,TGTGCCACCCTCGGACAGGTCAATCAGCCCCAGCATTTT
.,TRBV12-3/TRBV12-4,TRBJ1-2,.,CASSLLGVAYGYTF,TGTGCCAGCAGTTTACTCGGGGTTGCCTATGGCTACACCTTC
many,TRBV7-9,TRBJ1-5,.,CASSPLGTGEGQPQHF,TGTGCCAGCAGCCCCCTCGGGACTGGCGAAGGTCAGCCCCAGCATTTT
many,TRBV7-2,TRBJ1-1,.,CASSITGNTEAFF,TGTGCCAGCAGCATTACAGGAAACACTGAAGCTTTCTTT
many,TRBV7-2,TRBJ1-6,TRBD1,CASSLRQGDSPLHF,TGTGCCAGCAGCTTAAGACAGGGGGATTCACCCCTCCACTTT
many,TRBV7-9,TRBJ2-6,.,CASSSTGGSGANVLTF,TGTGCCAGCAGCTCCACCGGGGGCTCTGGGGCCAACGTCCTGACTTTC
many,TRBV29-1,TRBJ2-7,.,CSVDWGNEQYF,TGCAGCGTTGATTGGGGAAACGAGCAGTACTTC
many,TRBV7-8,TRBJ2-2,.,CASSGDIYTGELFF,TGTGCCAGCAGCGGGGACATCTACACCGGGGAGCTGTTTTTT
many,TRBV28,TRBJ1-2,.,CASRTPGKGYTF,TGTGCCAGCAGGACACCGGGGAAAGGCTACACCTTC
few,TRBV14,TRBJ2-7,.,CASSQALRYEQYF,TGTGCCAGCAGCCAAGCGCTCAGATACGAGCAGTACTTC
many,TRBV25-1,TRBJ2-3,.,CASSDEDGGRDTQYF,TGTGCCAGCAGTGACGAGGACGGGGGGCGCGATACGCAGTATTTT
few,TRBV27,TRBJ2-3,TRBD2,CASSHIAGGPRDTQYF,TGTGCCAGCAGTCACATAGCGGGGGGGCCGAGAGATACGCAGTATTTT
many,TRBV12-3/TRBV12-4,TRBJ1-1,.,CASTLGRTANTEAFF,TGTGCCAGCACCCTGGGTAGGACCGCGAACACTGAAGCTTTCTTT
few,TRBV20-1,TRBJ2-7,TRBD1,CSAPGQGTFEQYF,TGCAGTGCTCCGGGACAGGGAACCTTCGAGCAGTACTTC
many,TRBV6-2/TRBV6-3,TRBJ2-3,TRBD1,CASSPAETGAIPPEYF,TGTGCCAGCAGTCCAGCAGAGACAGGGGCGATCCCTCCTGAGTATTTT
.,TRBV20-1,TRBJ1-4,.,CSVTRVNNEKLFF,TGCAGTGTGACCCGGGTTAATAATGAAAAACTGTTTTTT
many,TRBV28,TRBJ2-7,.,CASIKMGAVHEQYF,TGTGCCAGCATCAAAATGGGGGCGGTGCACGAGCAGTACTTC
few,TRBV12-3/TRBV12-4,TRBJ1-2,.,CASSSKGQGRSGGYTF,TGTGCCAGCAGTTCGAAGGGGCAGGGCCGGAGTGGAGGCTACACCTTC
few,TRBV5-1,TRBJ1-3,TRBD1,CASSLGQAAAGNTIYF,TGCGCCAGCAGCTTAGGACAGGCTGCAGCTGGAAACACCATATATTTT
many,TRBV6-2/TRBV6-3,TRBJ2-5,.,CASSYPLTGRRETQYF,TGTGCCAGCAGTTACCCTCTGACAGGGAGGCGAGAGACCCAGTACTTC
many,TRBV6-2/TRBV6-3,TRBJ2-2,TRBD1,CASSSDRAHGPGELFF,TGTGCCAGCAGTTCCGACAGGGCCCACGGACCCGGGGAGCTGTTTTTT